One and the same sample provided the 18 T cell receptor beta chains below, sequenced in a study of blood T cell repertoires in COVID-19. Assay: immunoSEQ multiplex PCR; the TCRdb copy retains only in-frame clones and omits some. The sample shows roughly 350,000 clones, around 87% of them seen only once. The sample taken for sequencing was peripheral blood. Source of these receptors: a young woman with COVID-19, enrolled during active disease.

The CDR3 region is CAWNEDRNQPQHF. CDR3 coding DNA: TGTGCCTGGAACGAGGATCGCAATCAGCCCCAGCATTTT. The V gene is TRBV30, the J gene TRBJ1-5; no definite D call. This CDR3 region has 13 residues. V lost 4 bases and J lost 2, with 9 bases in between. Germline V gene sequence: CDR1 GTSNPN, CDR2 SVGIG (reference sequence).

V is TRBV4-2 and J is TRBJ2-1; 15 bases are a match to TRBD2. CDR1 is LGHNA and CDR2 is YNFKEQ in the germline V gene. J was trimmed by 8 bases and V by 0 bases; bases with no gene match: 8. The CDR3 consists of 18 residues. The CDR3 bases are TGTGCCAGCAGCCAAGATCCCGGACTAGCGGGAGGGCTCGATGAGCAGTTCTTC. Translation: CASSQDPGLAGGLDEQFF.

A word on this clone: Other DNA sequences in this sample translate to the same CDR3. The J gene is TRBJ2-3, the V gene TRBV24-1; possibly TRBD2 for D (6 bases). CDR1 KGHDR and CDR2 SFDVKD come from the germline V gene. CDR3 size: 15 residues. The V and J ends lost 4 bases and 1 base respectively, with 11 bases between them. DNA for the CDR3: TGTGCCACCAGTGAGGGTACGGGGGGCACAGATACGCAGTATTTT. It translates to CATSEGTGGTDTQYF.

This clone appeared a few times. This chain connects TRBV27 to TRBJ1-1; TRBD1 agrees at 7 bases. After removal of 6 bases from V and 4 bases from J, the junction contained 8 bases not matched to a gene. Looked up from germline, CDR1 is MNHEY and CDR2 is SMNVEV (reference sequence). The CDR3 consists of 14 residues. CDR3 region: CASRRQGTGTEAFF. CDR3 DNA: TGTGCCAGCAGGAGACAGGGTACGGGCACTGAAGCTTTCTTT.

The chain has TRBV30 and TRBJ1-2; unclear D gene. The V gene lost 0 bases and the J gene lost 7 bases, with 12 bases spanning the gap. Germline V gives CDR1 GTSNPN, CDR2 SVGIG (reference sequence). The CDR3 has 13 residues. The CDR3 loop is CAWSVGRVRGYTF. The CDR3 nucleotides read TGTGCCTGGAGTGTAGGGAGGGTCCGTGGCTACACCTTC. Using reference TRBV30 and TRBJ1-2 for the parts outside the CDR3, the full variable domain is SQTIHQWPATLVQPVGSPLSLECTVEGTSNPNLYWYRQAAGRGLQLLFYSVGIGQISSEVPQNLSASRPQDRQFILSSKKLLLSDSGFYLCAWSVGRVRGYTFGSGTRLTVV.

The chain combines TRBV4-2 with TRBJ1-5, with TRBD1 identical over 7 bases. V gave up 2 bases and J gave up 6 bases; unmatched junction bases: 10. The CDR3 is made up of 16 amino acids. CDR1 LGHNA and CDR2 YNFKEQ come from the germline V gene. The CDR3 nucleotides are TGTGCCAGCAGCCAACATGGACAGGTCCAGGGTCAGCCCCAGCATTTT. This sequence encodes CASSQHGQVQGQPQHF.

V gene TRBV18 combines with J gene TRBJ2-1; D is possibly TRBD1 (6 bases). The CDR3 spans 14 residues. Trimming stripped 6 bases from V and 9 bases from J, with 18 bases between. The V gene's germline CDR1 is KGHSH and CDR2 LQKENI. The CDR3 nucleotides read TGTGCCAGCTCGCCCGTGGGGGCGCAGGGTGAGCAGTTCTTC. Amino acid sequence: CASSPVGAQGEQFF.

The V gene is TRBV5-5, the J gene TRBJ1-6; 7 positions match TRBD1. The CDR3 extends over 14 amino acids. Germline-derived CDR1 and CDR2 are SGHKS and YYEKEE (reference sequence). Trimming cost V 4 bases and J 9 bases; bases outside gene matches: 7. The CDR3 DNA reads as TGTGCCAGCAGCGGCGGGACAGACTTTTCACCCCTCCACTTT. Its translation: CASSGGTDFSPLHF.

This clone was recorded a few times. The CDR3 DNA reads as TGTGCCAGCAGCTTAGCGAGACTAGCGGCCTCAGATACGCAGTATTTT. Translation gives CASSLARLAASDTQYF. The chain joins TRBV7-2 to TRBJ2-3, with TRBD2 matching over 9 bases. The CDR3 has 16 amino acids. Germline V gives CDR1 SGHTA, CDR2 FQGNSA. V was clipped by 0 bases and J by 4 bases; unmatched bases: 5.

This clone was seen only a few times. The V gene is TRBV24-1, the J gene TRBJ1-1, with TRBD1 matching 10 bases. V lost 3 bases, J lost 10 bases, and 7 bases stayed unmatched. The CDR3 is 14 amino acids. Germline V gives CDR1 KGHDR, CDR2 SFDVKD. The CDR3 here is CATSDRGTGAGAFF. The CDR3 region has the DNA TGTGCCACCAGTGATAGGGGGACAGGGGCTGGAGCTTTCTTT.

The chain links TRBV2 to TRBJ2-1; D unclear. Germline values: CDR1 SNHLY, CDR2 FYNNEI. CDR3 size: 8 residues. V was trimmed by 6 bases and J by 14 bases, leaving 5 bases between them. The CDR3 nucleotides read TGTGCCAGCAGCCCTGAGTTCTTC. Translation gives CASSPEFF.

This CDR3 is CASSQDHGGSGHSGDTQYF. The CDR3 DNA follows: TGCGCCAGCAGCCAAGATCATGGCGGGAGTGGCCATTCGGGGGATACGCAGTATTTT. The chain has TRBV4-3 and TRBJ2-3, with TRBD2 identical over 7 bases. The V gene end was trimmed by 0 bases and the J gene end by 6 bases; junction bases not matched to a gene: 18. The germline V gene encodes CDR1 LGHNA and CDR2 YSLEER. The CDR3 length is 19 residues.

The V and J genes are TRBV21-1 and TRBJ1-1. TRBV21-1 represents a pseudogene. CDR3 size: 14 residues. In DNA, the CDR3 is TGTGCCAGCAGCAGGGGTGTTGAGGGCACTGAAGCTTTCTTT. This gives the protein CASSRGVEGTEAFF.

The V gene is TRBV4-1, the J gene TRBJ2-5, with 9 bases fitting TRBD1. CDR1 and CDR2 (germline): MGHRA, YSYEKL. This CDR3 has 14 residues. With 4 bases clipped from V and 2 bases from J, the junction kept 2 bases outside the gene matches. CDR3 bases: TGCGCCAGCAGCCGAGGGACAGGGCAAGAGACCCAGTACTTC. This translates into CASSRGTGQETQYF.

In the case of this clone: Within the sample, other DNA sequences also encode this same CDR3. The chain combines TRBV10-3 with TRBJ2-7, with a possible D match to TRBD2 (6 bases). CDR3 length: 12 amino acids. Germline V gives CDR1 ENHRY, CDR2 SYGVKD. Trimming took 9 bases from V and 1 from J, leaving 10 bases between them. The CDR3 loop is CAISAGSYEQYF. DNA for the CDR3: TGTGCCATTAGCGCGGGGTCCTACGAGCAGTACTTC.

The J gene is TRBJ1-1, the V gene TRBV28, with D maybe TRBD1 (6 bases). Germline V gene lookup returns CDR1 MDHEN and CDR2 SYDVKM. The CDR3 loop spans 16 amino acids. V lost 2 bases and J lost 6, with 19 bases in between. The CDR3: CASSLGGARIGSEAFF. In DNA form, the CDR3 reads TGTGCCAGCAGTTTAGGGGGCGCAAGGATAGGATCTGAAGCTTTCTTT.

The V call is TRBV14, the J call TRBJ2-6, with D unclear. This CDR3 comprises 14 residues. Germline lookup yields CDR1 SGHDN and CDR2 FVKESK. V shed 7 bases and J shed 2 bases, with 9 bases lying between them. In nucleotides, the CDR3 is TGTGCCAGCACCCACTCAGCTGGGGCCAACGTCCTGACTTTC. This gives the protein CASTHSAGANVLTF.

Here the CDR3 DNA reads TGTGCCAGCAGCGTAGGAGTGGGACTAGCGGGAGGTGAGCAGTTCTTC. Residues: CASSVGVGLAGGEQFF. The V gene is TRBV9, the J gene TRBJ2-1; TRBD2 agrees at 15 bases. CDR1 is SGDLS, CDR2 YYNGEE, per germline. This CDR3 is 16 amino acids long. V lost 0 bases and J lost 9; bases outside the gene matches: 4.